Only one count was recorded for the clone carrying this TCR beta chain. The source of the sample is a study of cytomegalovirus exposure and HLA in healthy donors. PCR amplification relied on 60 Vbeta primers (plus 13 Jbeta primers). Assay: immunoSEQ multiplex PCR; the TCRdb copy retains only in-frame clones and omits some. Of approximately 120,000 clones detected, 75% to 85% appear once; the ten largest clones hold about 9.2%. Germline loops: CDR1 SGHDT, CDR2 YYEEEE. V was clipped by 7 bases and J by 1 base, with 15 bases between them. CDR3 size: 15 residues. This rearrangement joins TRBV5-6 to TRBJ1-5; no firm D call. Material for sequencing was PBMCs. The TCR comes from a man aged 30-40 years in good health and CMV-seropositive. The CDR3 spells CASSRSSVSNQPQHF. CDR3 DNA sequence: TGTGCCAGCTCAAGAAGCTCGGTCAGCAATCAGCCCCAGCATTTT.